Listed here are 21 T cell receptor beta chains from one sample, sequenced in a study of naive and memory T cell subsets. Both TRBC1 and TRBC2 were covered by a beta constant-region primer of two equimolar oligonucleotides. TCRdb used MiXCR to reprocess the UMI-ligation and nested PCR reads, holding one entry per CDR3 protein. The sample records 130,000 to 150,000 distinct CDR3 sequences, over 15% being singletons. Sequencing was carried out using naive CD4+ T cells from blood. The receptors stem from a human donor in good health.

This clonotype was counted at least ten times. The DNA for the CDR3 is TGTGCCAGTAGGAGACAAAGGGAGCTGTTTTTT. Protein product: CASRRQRELFF. The chain combines TRBV19 with TRBJ2-2; no clear D. CDR1 LNHDA and CDR2 SQIVND come from the germline V gene (reference sequence). V shed 6 bases and J shed 9 bases, with 8 bases lying between them. This CDR3 spans 11 amino acids.

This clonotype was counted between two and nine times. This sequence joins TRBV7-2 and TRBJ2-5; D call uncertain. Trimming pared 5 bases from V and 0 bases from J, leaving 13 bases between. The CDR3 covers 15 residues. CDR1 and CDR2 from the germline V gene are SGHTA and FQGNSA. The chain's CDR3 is CASSVPTRYQETQYF. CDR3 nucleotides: TGTGCCAGCAGCGTACCAACAAGGTACCAAGAGACCCAGTACTTC.

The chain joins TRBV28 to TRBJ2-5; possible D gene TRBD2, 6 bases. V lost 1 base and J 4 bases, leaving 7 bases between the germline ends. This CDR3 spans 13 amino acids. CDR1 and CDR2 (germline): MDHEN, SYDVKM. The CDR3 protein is CASSLSGVETQYF. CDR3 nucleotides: TGTGCCAGCAGTTTATCGGGGGTAGAGACCCAGTACTTC. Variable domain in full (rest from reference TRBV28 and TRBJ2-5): DVKVTQSSRYLVKRTGEKVFLECVQDMDHENMFWYRQDPGLGLRLIYFSYDVKMKEKGDIPEGYSVSREKKERFSLILESASTNQTSMYLCASSLSGVETQYFGPGTRLLVL.

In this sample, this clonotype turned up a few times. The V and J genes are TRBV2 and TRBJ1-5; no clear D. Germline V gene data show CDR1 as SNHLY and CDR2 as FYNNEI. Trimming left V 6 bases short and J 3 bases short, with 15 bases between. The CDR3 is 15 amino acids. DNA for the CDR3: TGTGCCAGCAGCTCGGATGGCCAATTCAATCAGCCCCAGCATTTT. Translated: CASSSDGQFNQPQHF.

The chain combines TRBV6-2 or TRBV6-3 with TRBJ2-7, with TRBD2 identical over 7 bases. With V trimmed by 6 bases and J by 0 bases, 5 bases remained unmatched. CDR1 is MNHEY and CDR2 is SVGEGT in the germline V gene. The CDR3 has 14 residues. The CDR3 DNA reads TGTGCCAGCAGCTCAGCGGGATTCTCCTACGAGCAGTACTTC. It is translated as CASSSAGFSYEQYF.

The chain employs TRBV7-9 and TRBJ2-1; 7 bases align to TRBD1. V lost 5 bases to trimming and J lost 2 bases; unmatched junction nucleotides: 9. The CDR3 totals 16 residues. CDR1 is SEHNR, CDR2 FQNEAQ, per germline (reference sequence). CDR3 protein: CASSPGQATTYNEQFF. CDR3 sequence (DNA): TGTGCCAGCAGCCCCGGACAGGCTACCACCTACAATGAGCAGTTCTTC.

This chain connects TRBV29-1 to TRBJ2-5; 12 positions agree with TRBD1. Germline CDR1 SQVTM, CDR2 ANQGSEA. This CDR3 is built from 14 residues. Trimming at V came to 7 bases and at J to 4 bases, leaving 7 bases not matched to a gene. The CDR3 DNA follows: TGCAGCGGACGCGGGACAGGGGGCATAGAGACCCAGTACTTC. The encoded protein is CSGRGTGGIETQYF.

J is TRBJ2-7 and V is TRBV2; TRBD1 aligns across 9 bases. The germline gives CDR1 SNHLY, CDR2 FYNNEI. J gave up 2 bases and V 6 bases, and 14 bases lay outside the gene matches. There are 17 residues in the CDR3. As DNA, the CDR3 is TGTGCCAGCAGATATGAGGTCACACGGGACAGGGCCTACGAGCAGTACTTC. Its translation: CASRYEVTRDRAYEQYF.

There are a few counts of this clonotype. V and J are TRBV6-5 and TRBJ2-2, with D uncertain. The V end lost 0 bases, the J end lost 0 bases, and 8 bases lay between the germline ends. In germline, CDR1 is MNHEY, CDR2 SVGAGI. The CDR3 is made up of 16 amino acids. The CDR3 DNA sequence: TGTGCCAGCAGTTACTCGGGAAGACCGAACACCGGGGAGCTGTTTTTT. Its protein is CASSYSGRPNTGELFF.

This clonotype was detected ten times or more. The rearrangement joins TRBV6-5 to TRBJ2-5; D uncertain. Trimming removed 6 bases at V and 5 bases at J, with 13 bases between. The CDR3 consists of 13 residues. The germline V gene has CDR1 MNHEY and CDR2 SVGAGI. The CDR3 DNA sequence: TGTGCCAGCAGACTGAACCAGATGGAGACCCAGTACTTC. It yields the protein CASRLNQMETQYF.

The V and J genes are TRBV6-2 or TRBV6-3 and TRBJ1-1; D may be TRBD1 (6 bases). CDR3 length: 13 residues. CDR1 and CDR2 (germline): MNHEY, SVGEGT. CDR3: CAVGGQKNTEAFF. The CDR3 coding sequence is TGTGCTGTCGGGGGGCAGAAGAACACTGAAGCTTTCTTT.

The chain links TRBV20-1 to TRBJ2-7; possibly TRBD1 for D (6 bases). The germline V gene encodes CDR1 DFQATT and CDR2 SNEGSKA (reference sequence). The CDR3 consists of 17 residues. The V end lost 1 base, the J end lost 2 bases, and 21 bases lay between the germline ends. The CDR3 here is CSARADRLSRSTYEQYF. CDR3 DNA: TGCAGTGCTAGAGCTGACAGGCTCAGCCGCTCTACCTACGAGCAGTACTTC.

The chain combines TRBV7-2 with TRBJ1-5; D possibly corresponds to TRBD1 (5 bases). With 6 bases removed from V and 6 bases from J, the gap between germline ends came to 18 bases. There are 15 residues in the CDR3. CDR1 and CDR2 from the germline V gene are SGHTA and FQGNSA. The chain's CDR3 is CASRPQGRALQPQHF. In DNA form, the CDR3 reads TGTGCCAGCAGACCCCAGGGACGAGCCCTTCAGCCCCAGCATTTT.

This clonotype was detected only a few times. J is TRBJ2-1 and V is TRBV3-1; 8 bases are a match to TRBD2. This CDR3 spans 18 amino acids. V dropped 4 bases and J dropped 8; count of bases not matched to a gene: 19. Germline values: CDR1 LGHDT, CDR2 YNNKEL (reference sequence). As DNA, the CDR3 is TGTGCCAGCAGCCGGCGGGCGGGTATTAGCGGGGTCTTCGATGAGCAGTTCTTC. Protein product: CASSRRAGISGVFDEQFF.

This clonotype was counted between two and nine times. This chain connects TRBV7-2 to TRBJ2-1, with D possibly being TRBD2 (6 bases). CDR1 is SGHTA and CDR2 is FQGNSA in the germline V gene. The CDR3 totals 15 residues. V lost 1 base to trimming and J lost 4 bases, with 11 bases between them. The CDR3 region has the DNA TGTGCCAGCAGCTTAGGCCTAGCGACTTACAATGAGCAGTTCTTC. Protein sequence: CASSLGLATYNEQFF.

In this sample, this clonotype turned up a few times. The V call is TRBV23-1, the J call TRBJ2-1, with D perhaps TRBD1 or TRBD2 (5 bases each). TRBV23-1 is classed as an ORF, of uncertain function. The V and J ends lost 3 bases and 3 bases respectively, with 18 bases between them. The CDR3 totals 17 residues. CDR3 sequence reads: CASSHPGTDFDYNEQFF. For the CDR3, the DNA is TGCGCCAGCAGTCATCCCGGGACCGACTTTGACTACAATGAGCAGTTCTTC.

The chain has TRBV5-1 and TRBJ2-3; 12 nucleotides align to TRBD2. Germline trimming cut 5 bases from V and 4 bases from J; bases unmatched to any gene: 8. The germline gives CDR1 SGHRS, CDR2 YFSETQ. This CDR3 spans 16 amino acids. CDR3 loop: CASSSLAGGMPDTQYF. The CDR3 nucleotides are TGCGCCAGCAGTTCCCTAGCGGGAGGGATGCCAGATACGCAGTATTTT.

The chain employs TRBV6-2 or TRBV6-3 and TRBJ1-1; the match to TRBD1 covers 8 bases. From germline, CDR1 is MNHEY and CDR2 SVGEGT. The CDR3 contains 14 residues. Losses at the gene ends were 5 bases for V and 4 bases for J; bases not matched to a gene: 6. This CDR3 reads CASSDGQGGTEAFF. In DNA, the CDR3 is TGTGCCAGCAGTGACGGACAGGGAGGCACTGAAGCTTTCTTT.

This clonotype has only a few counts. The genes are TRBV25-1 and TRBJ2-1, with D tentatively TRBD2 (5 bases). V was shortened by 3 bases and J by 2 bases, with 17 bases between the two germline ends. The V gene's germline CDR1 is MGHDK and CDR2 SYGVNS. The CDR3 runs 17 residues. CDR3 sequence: CASSDVRGSTPYNEQFF. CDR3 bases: TGTGCCAGCAGTGACGTCCGGGGATCTACACCCTACAATGAGCAGTTCTTC.

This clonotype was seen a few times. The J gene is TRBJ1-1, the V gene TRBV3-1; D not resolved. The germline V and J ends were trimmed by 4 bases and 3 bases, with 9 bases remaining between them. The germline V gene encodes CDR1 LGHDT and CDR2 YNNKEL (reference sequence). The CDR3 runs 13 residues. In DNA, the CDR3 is TGTGCCAGCAGCCCTACAAGGGACACTGAAGCTTTCTTT. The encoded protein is CASSPTRDTEAFF.

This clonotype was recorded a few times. The CDR3 DNA follows: TGTGCCAGCAGCTCCATCGGGACGGCCTATTCACCCCTCCACTTT. Translated, it gives CASSSIGTAYSPLHF. V usage is TRBV7-9 and J usage is TRBJ1-6; D is possibly TRBD1 (5 bases). The length of the CDR3 is 15 residues. Germline-derived CDR1 and CDR2 are SEHNR and FQNEAQ (reference sequence). Trimming removed 4 bases at V and 8 bases at J, with 15 bases between. Full variable domain (rest looked up from reference TRBV7-9 and TRBJ1-6): DTGVSQNPRHKITKRGQNVTFRCDPISEHNRLYWYRQTLGQGPEFLTYFQNEAQLEKSRLLSDRFSAERPKGSFSTLEIQRTEQGDSAMYLCASSSIGTAYSPLHFGNGTRLTVT.